Shown below are 20 T cell receptor beta chains from a single sample sequenced in a study of blood T cell repertoires in COVID-19. TCRdb's table, derived via immunoSEQ multiplex PCR, lists solely in-frame clones and lacks some. The data hold about 210,000 clones, with around 90% observed a single time. Sample: peripheral blood. These receptors were taken from a man aged 18 to 30 with active or convalescent COVID-19.

V usage is TRBV27 and J usage is TRBJ2-5, with TRBD2 matching 11 bases. Germline V lookup: CDR1 MNHEY, CDR2 SMNVEV (reference sequence). There are 16 residues in the CDR3. V lost 4 bases to trimming and J lost 5 bases; unmatched junction nucleotides: 9. Here the CDR3 reads CASSYDASGRRETQYF. DNA of the CDR3: TGTGCCAGCAGTTATGACGCTAGCGGGAGGAGGGAGACCCAGTACTTC.

The chain employs TRBV11-3 and TRBJ2-1; 10 bases fit TRBD2. This CDR3 spans 16 amino acids. Trimming took 5 bases from V and 1 from J; bases not matched to a gene: 5. Looked up from germline, CDR1 is SGHNT and CDR2 is YENEEA. The DNA of the CDR3 is TGTGCCAGCAGCCTAGCGGGAGAGCTATCCTACAATGAGCAGTTCTTC. Translating gives CASSLAGELSYNEQFF.

The genes are TRBV30 and TRBJ1-4; D is undetermined. The CDR3 runs 15 residues. Trimming stripped 1 base from V and 6 bases from J, with 15 bases between. Germline CDR1 is GTSNPN and CDR2 is SVGIG (reference sequence). The CDR3 region has the DNA TGTGCCTGGAGTGACTTGGGAGGTGTGGATGAAAAACTGTTTTTT. Its translation: CAWSDLGGVDEKLFF.

The V gene is TRBV30, the J gene TRBJ1-3; perhaps TRBD1 as D (6 bases). Germline CDR1 GTSNPN, CDR2 SVGIG (reference sequence). This CDR3 comprises 19 residues. Trimming left V 0 bases short and J 3 bases short, with 24 bases between. CDR3 in DNA: TGTGCCTGGAGTGTACAATGGGCAGGGGAGGGAATAGATGGAAACACCATATATTTT. Its translation is CAWSVQWAGEGIDGNTIYF.

A single count supports this clone. The chain joins TRBV6-5 to TRBJ1-2, with TRBD1 identical over 10 bases. CDR3 length: 15 amino acids. The V segment lost 6 bases and the J segment 8 bases; nucleotides outside the gene matches: 12. Germline values: CDR1 MNHEY, CDR2 SVGAGI. The CDR3 coding sequence is TGTGCCAGCAGACCGTCGGGGACAGGGGAAGGAGGCTACACCTTC. It yields the protein CASRPSGTGEGGYTF.

The chain couples TRBV7-9 to TRBJ1-2; D uncertain. Trimming stripped 1 base from V and 2 bases from J, with 8 bases between. The CDR3 is 14 residues long. The germline CDR1 and CDR2 sequences are SEHNR and FQNEAQ (reference sequence). CDR3: CASSLVDSNYGYTF. As DNA, the CDR3 is TGTGCCAGCAGCTTAGTTGACTCCAACTATGGCTACACCTTC. The full variable domain, with the rest looked up from reference TRBV7-9 and TRBJ1-2, is DTGVSQNPRHKITKRGQNVTFRCDPISEHNRLYWYRQTLGQGPEFLTYFQNEAQLEKSRLLSDRFSAERPKGSFSTLEIQRTEQGDSAMYLCASSLVDSNYGYTFGSGTRLTVV.

J is TRBJ1-6 and V is TRBV7-6, with 9 bases lining up with TRBD1. The CDR3 runs 15 residues. V lost 4 bases to trimming and J lost 4 bases; unmatched junction nucleotides: 2. CDR1 is SGHVS and CDR2 is FNYEAQ in the germline V gene. In nucleotides, the CDR3 is TGTGCCAGCAGCTCCGGGACAGGGTATAATTCACCCCTCCACTTT. Translated, it gives CASSSGTGYNSPLHF.

The V and J genes are TRBV30 and TRBJ1-1; possibly TRBD1 for D (5 bases). CDR3 length: 14 residues. Trimming took off 0 bases at V and 11 bases at J, with 19 bases between the two ends. CDR1 is GTSNPN, CDR2 SVGIG, per germline (reference sequence). CDR3 in amino acids: CAWSVTTGKGAAFF. The CDR3 bases are TGTGCCTGGAGTGTGACCACAGGAAAAGGAGCGGCTTTCTTT.

The chain joins TRBV6-2 or TRBV6-3 to TRBJ1-1; TRBD1 aligns across 9 bases. CDR3 size: 16 residues. The junction had 10 bases not matched to a gene; V was cut back by 6 bases and J by 2 bases. In germline, CDR1 is MNHEY, CDR2 SVGEGT. The CDR3 loop reads CASRPPGQGLNTEAFF. The CDR3 DNA reads TGTGCCAGCAGGCCTCCGGGACAGGGCCTCAACACTGAAGCTTTCTTT.

CDR3 loop: CASSSGLAGIHNEQFF. The CDR3 DNA reads as TGTGCCAGCAGCTCAGGACTAGCGGGAATTCACAATGAGCAGTTCTTC. The chain is built from TRBV7-8 and TRBJ2-1, with TRBD2 identical over 12 bases. The V and J ends lost 4 bases and 5 bases, in that order; junction bases with no gene match: 6. The CDR3 is made up of 16 amino acids. CDR1 and CDR2 (germline): SGHVS, FQNEAQ. Based on the CDR3 plus reference TRBV7-8 and TRBJ2-1, the full variable domain is GAGVSQSPRYKVAKRGQDVALRCDPISGHVSLFWYQQALGQGPEFLTYFQNEAQLDKSGLPSDRFFAERPEGSVSTLKIQRTQQEDSAVYLCASSSGLAGIHNEQFFGPGTRLTVL.

The sample holds a few counts of this clone. An end of the junction does not agree with germline; a read error may underlie this. DNA of the CDR3: TGTGCCAGCAGTGAAGCGCTTCTAGTACCCTATAATGAGCAGTTCTTC. Translating it yields CASSEALLVPYNEQFF. The chain combines TRBV2 with TRBJ2-1; no definite D call. Germline CDR1 and CDR2: SNHLY and FYNNEI. This CDR3 region has 16 residues.

CDR3: CASSLAYRTSGSTGELFF. In nucleotides, the CDR3 is TGTGCCAGCAGCTTGGCTTATCGGACTAGCGGGAGCACCGGGGAGCTGTTTTTT. The J gene is TRBJ2-2, the V gene TRBV5-5; the match to TRBD2 covers 13 bases. V shed 0 bases and J 4 bases; nucleotides not matched to a gene: 6. CDR1 and CDR2 from the germline V gene are SGHKS and YYEKEE (reference sequence). The CDR3 loop spans 18 amino acids.

The gene calls are TRBV28 and TRBJ2-1; 10 bases line up with TRBD1. The germline CDR1 and CDR2 sequences are MDHEN and SYDVKM. V lost 5 bases, J lost 9 bases, and 10 bases stayed unmatched. The CDR3 is 15 residues long. The CDR3 spells CASSTSGTGVGEQFF. The CDR3 region has the DNA TGTGCCAGCAGTACGTCCGGGACAGGGGTCGGTGAGCAGTTCTTC.

The rearrangement joins TRBV28 to TRBJ2-1; 12 bases map to TRBD2. V shed 5 bases, J shed 9 bases, and the junction held 8 bases outside the gene matches. The CDR3 consists of 15 residues. Germline CDR1 is MDHEN and CDR2 is SYDVKM. The CDR3 nucleotides read TGTGCCAGCAGTCCCCGACTAGCGGGAGAAGGTGAGCAGTTCTTC. It translates to CASSPRLAGEGEQFF.

The rearrangement links TRBV3-1 (or the pseudogene TRBV3-2) to TRBJ1-2, with D possibly TRBD1 on 5 matching bases. This CDR3 is built from 13 residues. V shed 3 bases and J shed 6 bases, with 11 bases lying between them. Germline V gene data show CDR1 as LGHDT and CDR2 as YNNKEL (reference sequence). The CDR3 DNA sequence: TGTGCCAGCAGCCAGAGGTTAGGGGATGGCTACACCTTC. Its protein is CASSQRLGDGYTF.

The V gene is TRBV4-3, the J gene TRBJ2-1; TRBD1 agrees at 7 bases. The CDR3 runs to 18 residues. Unmatched junction bases numbered 12, after V lost 2 bases and J lost 2 bases. The V gene's germline CDR1 is LGHNA and CDR2 YSLEER. The CDR3 region is CASSQRGQPSPPYNEQFF. Here the CDR3 DNA reads TGCGCCAGCAGCCAAAGGGGGCAACCGAGTCCCCCCTACAATGAGCAGTTCTTC.

The V gene is TRBV7-2, the J gene TRBJ2-2; the match to TRBD2 covers 12 bases. Germline V gene lookup returns CDR1 SGHTA and CDR2 FQGNSA. The CDR3 runs to 15 residues. With V trimmed by 5 bases and J by 5 bases, 3 bases remained unmatched. CDR3 in DNA: TGTGCCAGCAGCCCTGGACTAGCGGGAACCGGGGAGCTGTTTTTT. This encodes CASSPGLAGTGELFF.

This chain uses TRBV3-1 (or the pseudogene TRBV3-2) with TRBJ2-5, with 7 bases fitting TRBD1. CDR1 and CDR2 from the germline V gene are LGHDT and YNNKEL (reference sequence). CDR3 length: 15 residues. Trimming cost V 0 bases and J 2 bases; bases outside gene matches: 3. This CDR3 reads CASSQEGRGQETQYF. CDR3 DNA sequence: TGTGCCAGCAGCCAAGAGGGCAGGGGGCAAGAGACCCAGTACTTC.

CDR3 bases: TGCAGCGTTGAATTCGGGGGGGCCGGGGGCGCGAAACTGTTTTTT. Translation gives CSVEFGGAGGAKLFF. The chain uses TRBV29-1 and TRBJ1-4; TRBD1 is a possible D gene (6 bases). Germline V lookup: CDR1 SQVTM, CDR2 ANQGSEA. CDR3 length equals 15 residues. V was cut by 2 bases and J by 11 bases, with 21 bases left in between.

The chain employs TRBV5-1 and TRBJ2-5; TRBD2 agrees at 13 bases. Germline V gene sequence: CDR1 SGHRS, CDR2 YFSETQ. J was trimmed by 5 bases and V by 0 bases; bases with no gene match: 7. This CDR3 region has 17 residues. The CDR3, as DNA: TGCGCCAGCAGCTTGGCGGGACTAGCGGGAATCATGGAGACCCAGTACTTC. Translated, it gives CASSLAGLAGIMETQYF.